This is a list of T cell receptor beta chains from one sample in a study of response to subunit inactivated influenza vaccine. TCRdb reprocessed the RT-PCR reads with MiXCR, giving one entry per CDR3 protein. The sample includes roughly 650,000 distinct CDR3 sequences, 14% seen only once; the top ten take 7.5% to 9%. The sample in question was PBMCs from blood, obtained 14 days before vaccination. The receptor source for this set is a man aged 50-59 years who received an inactivated influenza vaccine. CDR3s include the opening cysteine and the closing phenylalanine or tryptophan. Fields, in order: V gene, clone size, J gene, D gene, CDR3 protein, CDR3 DNA. A D gene is named only where the DNA matches it firmly. Clone size is stated in some rows and not others, as once, few, many or a class when expanded.

>TRBV20-1|many|TRBJ2-1|TRBD2
CSASGLAGGDEQFF
TGCAGTGCTAGCGGACTAGCGGGAGGAGATGAGCAGTTCTTC
>TRBV20-1|many|TRBJ2-5|TRBD2
CSASGRGLRETQYF
TGCAGTGCTAGCGGGAGGGGGTTGAGAGAGACCCAGTACTTC
>TRBV7-9|few|TRBJ1-5|.
CASSNRVSPQHF
TGTGCCAGCAGTAACAGGGTTTCCCCCCAGCATTTT
>TRBV2|few|TRBJ2-1|TRBD2
CASSEGQGGWNEQFF
TGTGCCAGCAGTGAAGGGCAGGGAGGGTGGAATGAGCAGTTCTTC
>TRBV7-2|many|TRBJ1-3|.
CASSQDFSGNTIYF
TGTGCCAGCAGCCAAGACTTCTCTGGAAACACCATATATTTT
>TRBV7-6|few|TRBJ2-1|.
CASSLALFTTFNEQFF
TGTGCCAGCAGCTTAGCGCTCTTTACCACTTTCAATGAGCAGTTCTTC
>TRBV6-1|few|TRBJ1-5|.
CASSGPGGTQPQHF
TGTGCCAGCAGTGGCCCGGGGGGGACGCAGCCCCAGCATTTT
>TRBV7-2|.|TRBJ1-1|.
CASSPQGRGGEAFF
TGTGCCAGCAGCCCCCAAGGGAGGGGTGGTGAAGCTTTCTTT
>TRBV4-2|.|TRBJ2-3|.
CASSQGGRQNTDTQYF
TGTGCCAGCAGCCAAGGAGGGCGACAAAACACAGATACGCAGTATTTT
>TRBV12-3/TRBV12-4|few|TRBJ1-6|.
CASSSADSYNSPLHF
TGTGCCAGCAGCTCGGCGGACAGCTATAATTCACCCCTCCACTTT
>TRBV28|few|TRBJ2-5|.
CASSLSIGGQETQYF
TGTGCCAGCAGTTTATCTATTGGGGGCCAGGAGACCCAGTACTTC
>TRBV28|.|TRBJ1-5|.
CASSWGIGRQPQHF
TGTGCCAGCAGTTGGGGGATCGGGCGACAGCCCCAGCATTTT
>TRBV6-2/TRBV6-3|many|TRBJ2-5|TRBD1
CASTRDRIQETQYF
TGTGCCAGCACCCGGGACAGAATACAAGAGACCCAGTACTTC
>TRBV7-2|.|TRBJ2-5|.
CASSLDRIKTQYF
TGTGCCAGCAGCTTAGACAGGATTAAGACCCAGTACTTC
>TRBV7-2|.|TRBJ2-5|.
CASSLRVAAYQETQYF
TGTGCCAGCAGCTTACGGGTAGCGGCGTACCAAGAGACCCAGTACTTC
>TRBV10-3|few|TRBJ2-2|.
CAISESSGGLTGELFF
TGTGCCATCAGTGAGTCGAGTGGGGGCCTGACCGGGGAGCTGTTTTTT
>TRBV7-2|.|TRBJ2-7|TRBD1
CASSLAFTGVGYEQYF
TGTGCCAGCAGCTTAGCGTTTACAGGGGTAGGCTACGAGCAGTACTTC
>TRBV12-3/TRBV12-4|.|TRBJ1-1|.
CASLTGFGSEAFF
TGTGCCAGCCTTACAGGGTTTGGCTCTGAAGCTTTCTTT
>TRBV5-1|.|TRBJ2-1|.
CASSLEAAIRNEQFF
TGCGCCAGCAGCTTGGAGGCCGCTATTAGGAATGAGCAGTTCTTC
>TRBV6-5|.|TRBJ2-5|TRBD2
CASSYRRSGGQETQYF
TGTGCCAGCAGTTACCGAAGGAGCGGGGGCCAAGAGACCCAGTACTTC
>TRBV11-1|few|TRBJ2-5|.
CASSLSDLGIGRSETQYF
TGTGCCAGCAGCCTTTCTGATCTGGGGATCGGGAGAAGTGAGACCCAGTACTTC
>TRBV12-3/TRBV12-4|few|TRBJ1-2|TRBD1
CASSPGTGMAYGYTF
TGTGCCAGCAGTCCCGGGACAGGGATGGCCTATGGCTACACCTTC
>TRBV7-8|many|TRBJ2-3|TRBD2
CASSYTLAGFTDTQYF
TGTGCCAGCAGCTACACACTAGCGGGCTTCACAGATACGCAGTATTTT
>TRBV28|few|TRBJ1-6|.
CASSTRQGNSPLHF
TGTGCCAGCAGCACCAGGCAGGGGAATTCACCCCTCCACTTT
>TRBV10-2|.|TRBJ2-7|TRBD2
CASSLTGTSSSYEQYF
TGCGCCAGCAGTCTAACCGGGACTAGTTCTTCCTACGAGCAGTACTTC
>TRBV10-3|.|TRBJ2-5|.
CAISRENQETQYF
TGTGCCATCAGTAGGGAAAACCAAGAGACCCAGTACTTC
>TRBV4-3|.|TRBJ2-7|TRBD2
CASSQDPIGRRNEQYF
TGCGCCAGCAGCCAAGACCCGATCGGGAGGAGGAACGAGCAGTACTTC
>TRBV5-6|.|TRBJ2-2|.
CASSLFDSGPGPGELFF
TGTGCCAGCAGCTTGTTTGACTCAGGCCCAGGACCCGGGGAGCTGTTTTTT
>TRBV2|few|TRBJ2-2|.
CASSEGHGNTGELFF
TGTGCCAGCAGTGAAGGGCACGGGAACACCGGGGAGCTGTTTTTT
>TRBV6-5|few|TRBJ2-5|TRBD1
CASRYGQGTETQYF
TGTGCCAGCAGATATGGACAGGGGACGGAGACCCAGTACTTC
>TRBV20-1|few|TRBJ2-7|.
CSASGVYEQYF
TGCAGTGCTAGTGGGGTTTACGAGCAGTACTTC
>TRBV3-1|few|TRBJ2-3|TRBD2
CASSQGPFSLAGVPQYF
TGTGCCAGCAGCCAAGGCCCCTTTAGTCTAGCGGGAGTCCCGCAGTATTTT
>TRBV28|.|TRBJ2-1|.
CASRRQNSYNEQFF
TGTGCCAGCAGAAGACAGAACTCCTACAATGAGCAGTTCTTC
>TRBV7-3|few|TRBJ2-2|.
CASSLQPGLEAPNTGELFF
TGTGCCAGCAGCTTACAACCGGGACTGGAAGCCCCGAACACCGGGGAGCTGTTTTTT
>TRBV27|.|TRBJ1-3|.
CASSSHWSSGNTIYF
TGTGCCAGCAGTTCGCATTGGAGCTCTGGAAACACCATATATTTT
>TRBV11-2|many|TRBJ2-1|TRBD2
CASSLGWLAGGQEQFF
TGTGCCAGCAGCTTAGGTTGGCTAGCGGGAGGGCAGGAGCAGTTCTTC
>TRBV5-1|few|TRBJ1-4|.
CASRKSTTNEKLFF
TGCGCCAGCAGAAAGTCTACAACTAATGAAAAACTGTTTTTT
>TRBV12-3/TRBV12-4|few|TRBJ2-2|.
CASSLDGQTGELFF
TGTGCCAGCAGTTTAGATGGGCAAACCGGGGAGCTGTTTTTT
>TRBV4-3|.|TRBJ1-3|.
CASSQQTRSGNTIYF
TGCGCCAGCAGCCAACAGACCCGTTCTGGAAACACCATATATTTT
>TRBV7-2|.|TRBJ2-2|TRBD2
CASSPRLAGLNTGELFF
TGTGCCAGCAGCCCCAGACTAGCGGGATTGAACACCGGGGAGCTGTTTTTT
>TRBV29-1|.|TRBJ2-1|.
CSVEDPLTGYNEQFF
TGCAGCGTTGAAGATCCCCTGACAGGCTACAATGAGCAGTTCTTC
>TRBV6-5|many|TRBJ2-1|TRBD1
CASSYIRGRPNEQFF
TGTGCCAGCAGTTACATCAGGGGGCGTCCCAATGAGCAGTTCTTC
>TRBV20-1|.|TRBJ2-5|.
CSAQKDSGETQYF
TGCAGTGCTCAAAAAGATTCGGGGGAGACCCAGTACTTC
>TRBV29-1|.|TRBJ2-5|.
CSVEGAARTVGLLARETQYF
TGCAGCGTTGAAGGCGCGGCGAGGACAGTCGGTTTATTAGCACGTGAGACCCAGTACTTC
>TRBV6-1|few|TRBJ2-7|.
CASSLVFPLYEQYF
TGTGCCAGCAGTCTCGTTTTTCCTCTCTACGAGCAGTACTTC
>TRBV6-5|few|TRBJ1-1|TRBD1
CASRFLRDRRNTEAFF
TGTGCCAGCAGGTTCCTCCGGGACAGGAGGAACACTGAAGCTTTCTTT
>TRBV29-1|.|TRBJ2-5|TRBD2
CTVWGIAGEIETQYF
TGCACCGTCTGGGGGATAGCGGGGGAAATTGAGACCCAGTACTTC
>TRBV7-2|.|TRBJ2-7|.
CASSLDIISSYEQYF
TGTGCCAGCAGCTTGGACATTATTAGCTCCTACGAGCAGTACTTC
>TRBV20-1|few|TRBJ2-5|TRBD2
CSALKSGRGSETQYF
TGCAGTGCTCTAAAGAGCGGGAGGGGTTCGGAGACCCAGTACTTC
>TRBV7-9|.|TRBJ1-4|.
CASSSTGTGEKLFF
TGTGCCAGCAGCTCAACAGGGACGGGAGAAAAACTGTTTTTT
>TRBV27|.|TRBJ2-2|TRBD2
CASSFGGGATGELFF
TGTGCCAGCAGTTTCGGCGGGGGGGCCACCGGGGAGCTGTTTTTT
>TRBV5-6|few|TRBJ2-1|.
CASSYRRNEQFF
TGTGCCAGCAGCTACCGGCGGAATGAGCAGTTCTTC
>TRBV19|.|TRBJ2-4|TRBD2
CASSTRGGDNIQYF
TGTGCCAGTAGTACGCGGGGGGGTGACAACATTCAGTACTTC
>TRBV5-6|few|TRBJ2-3|.
CASSLGTLQNTQYF
TGTGCCAGCAGCTTGGGAACACTTCAAAATACGCAGTATTTT